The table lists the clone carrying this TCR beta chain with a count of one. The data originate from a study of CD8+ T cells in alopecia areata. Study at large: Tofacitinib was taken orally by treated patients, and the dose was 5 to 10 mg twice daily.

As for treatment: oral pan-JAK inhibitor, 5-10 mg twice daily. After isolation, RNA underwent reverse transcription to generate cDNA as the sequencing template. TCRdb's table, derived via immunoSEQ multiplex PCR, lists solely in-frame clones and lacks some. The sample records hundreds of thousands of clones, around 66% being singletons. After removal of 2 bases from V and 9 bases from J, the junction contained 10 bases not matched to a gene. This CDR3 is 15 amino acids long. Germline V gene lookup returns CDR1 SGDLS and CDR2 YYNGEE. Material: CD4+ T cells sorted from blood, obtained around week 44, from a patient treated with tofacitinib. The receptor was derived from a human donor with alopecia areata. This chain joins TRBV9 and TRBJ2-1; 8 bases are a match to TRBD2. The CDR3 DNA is TGTGCCAGCAGCGTCGAGCCGGGACTAGATGTTGAGCAGTTCTTC. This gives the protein CASSVEPGLDVEQFF.